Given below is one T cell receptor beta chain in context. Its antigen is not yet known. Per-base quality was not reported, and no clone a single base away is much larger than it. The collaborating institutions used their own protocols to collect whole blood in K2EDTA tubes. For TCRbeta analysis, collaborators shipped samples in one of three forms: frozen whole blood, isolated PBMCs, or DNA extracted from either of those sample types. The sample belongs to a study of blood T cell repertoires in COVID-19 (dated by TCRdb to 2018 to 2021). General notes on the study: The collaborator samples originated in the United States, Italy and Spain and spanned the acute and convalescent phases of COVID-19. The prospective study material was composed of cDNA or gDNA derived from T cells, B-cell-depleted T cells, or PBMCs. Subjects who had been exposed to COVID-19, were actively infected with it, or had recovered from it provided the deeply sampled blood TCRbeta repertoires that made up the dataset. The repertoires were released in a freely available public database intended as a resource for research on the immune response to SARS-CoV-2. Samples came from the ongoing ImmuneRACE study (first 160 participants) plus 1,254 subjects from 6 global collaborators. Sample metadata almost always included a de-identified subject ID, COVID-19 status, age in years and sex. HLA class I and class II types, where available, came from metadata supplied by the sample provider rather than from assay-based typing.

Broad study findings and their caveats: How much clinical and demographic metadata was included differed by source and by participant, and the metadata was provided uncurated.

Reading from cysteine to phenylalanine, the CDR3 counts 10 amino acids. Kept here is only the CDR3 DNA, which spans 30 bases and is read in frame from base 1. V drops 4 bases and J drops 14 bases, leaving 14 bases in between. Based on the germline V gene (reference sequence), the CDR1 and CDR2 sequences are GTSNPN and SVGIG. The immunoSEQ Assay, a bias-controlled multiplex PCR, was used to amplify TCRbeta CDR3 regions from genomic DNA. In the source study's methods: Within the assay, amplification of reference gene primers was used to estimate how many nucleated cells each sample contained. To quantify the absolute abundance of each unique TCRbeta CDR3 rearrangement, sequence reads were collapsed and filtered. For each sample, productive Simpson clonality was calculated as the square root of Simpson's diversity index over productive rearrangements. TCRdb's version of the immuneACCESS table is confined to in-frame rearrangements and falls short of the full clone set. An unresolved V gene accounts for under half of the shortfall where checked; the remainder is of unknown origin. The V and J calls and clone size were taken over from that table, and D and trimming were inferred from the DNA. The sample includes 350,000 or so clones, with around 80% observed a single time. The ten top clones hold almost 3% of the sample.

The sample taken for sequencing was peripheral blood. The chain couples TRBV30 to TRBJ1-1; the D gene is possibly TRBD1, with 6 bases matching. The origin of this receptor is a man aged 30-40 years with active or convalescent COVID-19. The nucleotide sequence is TGTGCCTGGATTAGTGGCAGGGGCTTCTTT. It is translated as CAWISGRGFF.